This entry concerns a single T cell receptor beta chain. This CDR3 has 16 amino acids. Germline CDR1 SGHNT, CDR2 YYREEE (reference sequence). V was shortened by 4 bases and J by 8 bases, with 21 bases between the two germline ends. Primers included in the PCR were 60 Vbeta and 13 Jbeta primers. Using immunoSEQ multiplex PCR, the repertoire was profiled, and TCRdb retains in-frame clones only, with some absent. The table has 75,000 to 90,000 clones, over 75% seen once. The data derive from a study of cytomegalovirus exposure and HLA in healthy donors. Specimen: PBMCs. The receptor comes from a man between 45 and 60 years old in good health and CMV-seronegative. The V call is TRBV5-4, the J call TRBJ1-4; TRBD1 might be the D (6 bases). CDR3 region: CASSNRDIGRGEKLFF. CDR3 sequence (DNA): TGTGCCAGCAGCAACCGGGACATAGGAAGGGGGGAAAAACTGTTTTTT.